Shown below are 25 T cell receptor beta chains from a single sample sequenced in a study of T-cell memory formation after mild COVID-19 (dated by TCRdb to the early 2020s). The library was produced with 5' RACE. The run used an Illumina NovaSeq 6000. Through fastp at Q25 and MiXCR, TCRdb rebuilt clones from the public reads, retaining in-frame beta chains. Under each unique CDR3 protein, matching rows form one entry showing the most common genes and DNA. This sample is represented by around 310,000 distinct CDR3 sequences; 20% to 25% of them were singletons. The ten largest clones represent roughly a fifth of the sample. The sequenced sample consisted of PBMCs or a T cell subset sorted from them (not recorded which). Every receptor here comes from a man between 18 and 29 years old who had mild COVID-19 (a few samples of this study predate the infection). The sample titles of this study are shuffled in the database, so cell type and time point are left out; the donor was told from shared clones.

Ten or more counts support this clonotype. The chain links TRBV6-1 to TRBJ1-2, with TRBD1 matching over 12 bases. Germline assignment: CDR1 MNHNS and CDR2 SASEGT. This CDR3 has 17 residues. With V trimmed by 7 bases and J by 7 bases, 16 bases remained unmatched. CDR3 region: CASTSAGPGQGAVGYTF. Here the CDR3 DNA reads TGTGCCAGCACTTCCGCGGGTCCGGGACAGGGGGCTGTTGGCTACACCTTC.

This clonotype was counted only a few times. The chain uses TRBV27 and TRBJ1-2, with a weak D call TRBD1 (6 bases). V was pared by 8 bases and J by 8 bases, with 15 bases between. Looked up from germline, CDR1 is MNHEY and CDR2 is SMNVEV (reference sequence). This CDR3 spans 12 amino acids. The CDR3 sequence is CASGRDMRGYTF. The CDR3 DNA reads TGTGCCAGCGGTCGGGACATGCGCGGCTACACCTTC.

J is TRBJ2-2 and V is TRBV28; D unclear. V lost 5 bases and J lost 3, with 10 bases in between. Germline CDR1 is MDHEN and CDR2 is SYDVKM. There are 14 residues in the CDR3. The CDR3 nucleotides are TGTGCCAGCAGTAGGGTACTCGACACCGGGGAGCTGTTTTTT. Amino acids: CASSRVLDTGELFF.

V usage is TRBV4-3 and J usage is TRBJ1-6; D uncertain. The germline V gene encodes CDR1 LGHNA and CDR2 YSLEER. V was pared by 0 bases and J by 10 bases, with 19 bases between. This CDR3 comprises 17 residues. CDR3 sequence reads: CASSQEAWVGYLSPLHF. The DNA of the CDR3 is TGCGCCAGCAGCCAAGAGGCCTGGGTGGGGTACCTATCACCCCTCCACTTT.

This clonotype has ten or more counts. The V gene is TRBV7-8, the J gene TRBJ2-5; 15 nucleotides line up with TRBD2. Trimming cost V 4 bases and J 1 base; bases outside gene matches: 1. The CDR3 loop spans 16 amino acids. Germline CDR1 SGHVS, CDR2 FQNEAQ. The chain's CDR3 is CASSWTSGGAQETQYF. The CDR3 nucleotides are TGTGCCAGCAGCTGGACTAGCGGGGGGGCCCAAGAGACCCAGTACTTC.

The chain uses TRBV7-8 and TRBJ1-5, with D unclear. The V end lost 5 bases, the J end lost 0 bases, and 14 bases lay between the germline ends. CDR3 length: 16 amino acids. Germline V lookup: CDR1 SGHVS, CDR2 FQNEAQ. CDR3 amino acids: CASSPYAVNSNQPQHF. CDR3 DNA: TGTGCCAGCAGCCCATACGCGGTAAATAGCAATCAGCCCCAGCATTTT.

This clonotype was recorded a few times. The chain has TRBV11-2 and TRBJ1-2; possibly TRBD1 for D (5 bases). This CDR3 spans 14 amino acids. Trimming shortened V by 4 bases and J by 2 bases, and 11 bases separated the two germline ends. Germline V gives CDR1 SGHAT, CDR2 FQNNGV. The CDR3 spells CASSYQGPNYGYTF. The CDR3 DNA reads TGTGCCAGCAGCTATCAGGGTCCCAACTATGGCTACACCTTC.

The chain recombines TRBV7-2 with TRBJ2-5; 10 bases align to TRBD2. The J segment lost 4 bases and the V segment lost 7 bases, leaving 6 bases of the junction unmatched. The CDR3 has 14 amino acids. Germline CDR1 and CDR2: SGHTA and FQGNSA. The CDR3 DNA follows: TGTGCCAGCACCCCGGGACTAGCGAGAGAGACCCAGTACTTC. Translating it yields CASTPGLARETQYF. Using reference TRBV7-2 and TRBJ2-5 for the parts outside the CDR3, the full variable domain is GAGVSQSPSNKVTEKGKDVELRCDPISGHTALYWYRQSLGQGLEFLIYFQGNSAPDKSGLPSDRFSAERTGGSVSTLTIQRTQQEDSAVYLCASTPGLARETQYFGPGTRLLVL.

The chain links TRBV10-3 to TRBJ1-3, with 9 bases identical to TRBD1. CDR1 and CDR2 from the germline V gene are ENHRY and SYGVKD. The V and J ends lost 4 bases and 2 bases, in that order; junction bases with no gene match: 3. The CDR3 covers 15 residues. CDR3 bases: TGTGCCATCAGTGCCCGGACAGGGGCTGGAAACACCATATATTTT. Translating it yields CAISARTGAGNTIYF.

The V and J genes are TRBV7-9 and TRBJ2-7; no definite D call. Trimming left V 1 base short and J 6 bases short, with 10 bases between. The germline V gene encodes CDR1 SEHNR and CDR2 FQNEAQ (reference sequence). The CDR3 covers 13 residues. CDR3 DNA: TGTGCCAGCAGCTTAGTCCCTGGGCGCGAGCAGTACTTC. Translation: CASSLVPGREQYF.

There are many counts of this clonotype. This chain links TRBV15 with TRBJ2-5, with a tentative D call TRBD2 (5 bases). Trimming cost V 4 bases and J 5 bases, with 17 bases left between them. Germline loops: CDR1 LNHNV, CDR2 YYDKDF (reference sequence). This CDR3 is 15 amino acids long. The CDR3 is CATSNQFSPGETQYF. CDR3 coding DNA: TGTGCCACCAGCAATCAGTTTTCCCCGGGGGAGACCCAGTACTTC.

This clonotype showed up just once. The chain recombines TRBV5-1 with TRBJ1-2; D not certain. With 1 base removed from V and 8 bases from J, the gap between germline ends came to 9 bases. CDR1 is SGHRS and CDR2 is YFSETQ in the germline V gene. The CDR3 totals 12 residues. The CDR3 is CASSLMRSGYTF. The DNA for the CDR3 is TGCGCCAGCAGCTTGATGCGGTCGGGCTACACCTTC.

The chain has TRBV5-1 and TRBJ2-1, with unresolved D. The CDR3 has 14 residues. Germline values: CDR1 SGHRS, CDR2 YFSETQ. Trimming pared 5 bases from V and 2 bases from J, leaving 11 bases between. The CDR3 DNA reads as TGCGCCAGCAGAACCCTGGGGACCTACAATGAGCAGTTCTTC. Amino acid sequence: CASRTLGTYNEQFF.

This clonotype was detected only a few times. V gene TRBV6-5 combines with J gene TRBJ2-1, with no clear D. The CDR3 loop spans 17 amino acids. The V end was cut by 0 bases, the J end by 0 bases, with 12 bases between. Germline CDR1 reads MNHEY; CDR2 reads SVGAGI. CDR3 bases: TGTGCCAGCAGTTACTCGAGTCCCGCTACCTCCTACAATGAGCAGTTCTTC. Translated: CASSYSSPATSYNEQFF.

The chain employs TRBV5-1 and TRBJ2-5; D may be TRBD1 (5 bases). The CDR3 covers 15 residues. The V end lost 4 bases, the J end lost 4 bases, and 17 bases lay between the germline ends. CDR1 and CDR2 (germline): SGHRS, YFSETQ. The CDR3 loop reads CASSAGHVTLETQYF. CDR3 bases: TGCGCCAGCAGCGCAGGGCACGTAACCCTAGAGACCCAGTACTTC. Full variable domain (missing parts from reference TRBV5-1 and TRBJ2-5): KAGVTQTPRYLIKTRGQQVTLSCSPISGHRSVSWYQQTPGQGLQFLFEYFSETQRNKGNFPGRFSGRQFSNSRSEMNVSTLELGDSALYLCASSAGHVTLETQYFGPGTRLLVL.

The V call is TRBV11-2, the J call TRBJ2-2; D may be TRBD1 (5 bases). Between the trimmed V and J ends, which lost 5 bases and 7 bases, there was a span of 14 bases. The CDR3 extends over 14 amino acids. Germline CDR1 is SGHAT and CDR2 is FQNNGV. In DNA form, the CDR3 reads TGTGCCAGCAGCCCGCAGGGAATTGGCGGGGAGCTGTTTTTT. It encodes CASSPQGIGGELFF.

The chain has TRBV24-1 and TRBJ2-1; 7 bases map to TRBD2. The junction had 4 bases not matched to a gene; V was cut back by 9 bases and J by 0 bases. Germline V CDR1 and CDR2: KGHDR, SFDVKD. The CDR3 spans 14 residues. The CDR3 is CATGPGGSYNEQFF. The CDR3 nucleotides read TGTGCCACCGGGCCGGGGGGCTCCTACAATGAGCAGTTCTTC.

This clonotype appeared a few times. The CDR3 nucleotides are TGTGCCAGCAGCTTAGTGAGCGGTCCGAGCTCCTACAATGAGCAGTTCTTC. It translates to CASSLVSGPSSYNEQFF. This chain uses TRBV7-9 with TRBJ2-1, with TRBD2 as a possible D gene (5 bases). Looked up from germline, CDR1 is SEHNR and CDR2 is FQNEAQ (reference sequence). The CDR3 consists of 17 residues. The V end was cut by 1 base, the J end by 0 bases, with 13 bases between.

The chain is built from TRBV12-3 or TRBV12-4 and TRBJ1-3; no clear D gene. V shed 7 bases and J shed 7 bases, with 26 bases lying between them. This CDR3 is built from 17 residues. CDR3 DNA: TGTGCCAGCACTTTCCGGGGTCTCTCGATCTGGACTAACACCATATATTTT. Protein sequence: CASTFRGLSIWTNTIYF.

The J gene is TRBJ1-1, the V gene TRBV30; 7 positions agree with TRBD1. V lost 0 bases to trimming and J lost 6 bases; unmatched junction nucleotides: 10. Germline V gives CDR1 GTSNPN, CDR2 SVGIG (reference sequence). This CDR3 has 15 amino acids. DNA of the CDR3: TGTGCCTGGAGTGTAGGGAGCCCAGGGGGATCTGAAGCTTTCTTT. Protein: CAWSVGSPGGSEAFF.

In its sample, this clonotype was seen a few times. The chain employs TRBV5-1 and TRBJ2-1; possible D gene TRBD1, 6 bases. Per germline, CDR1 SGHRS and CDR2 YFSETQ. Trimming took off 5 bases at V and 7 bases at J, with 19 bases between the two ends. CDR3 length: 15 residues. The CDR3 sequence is CASSTEGDRSNEQFF. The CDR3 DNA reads TGCGCCAGCAGTACCGAGGGGGATAGGTCGAATGAGCAGTTCTTC.

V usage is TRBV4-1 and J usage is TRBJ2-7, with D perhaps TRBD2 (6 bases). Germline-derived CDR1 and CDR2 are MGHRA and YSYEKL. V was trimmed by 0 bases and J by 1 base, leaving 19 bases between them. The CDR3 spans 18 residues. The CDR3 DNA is TGCGCCAGCAGCCAAGATTCGGCAGGGAGGACAAGGTCCTACGAGCAGTACGTC. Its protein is CASSQDSAGRTRSYEQYV.

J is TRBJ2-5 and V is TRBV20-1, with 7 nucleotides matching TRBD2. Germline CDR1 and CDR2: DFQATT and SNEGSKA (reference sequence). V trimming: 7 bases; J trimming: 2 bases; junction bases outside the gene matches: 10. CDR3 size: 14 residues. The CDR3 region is CSVPNWGGQETQYF. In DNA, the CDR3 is TGCAGTGTCCCCAACTGGGGGGGACAAGAGACCCAGTACTTC.

CDR3 residues: CASSGGLLSEQFF. CDR3 DNA: TGTGCCAGCAGTGGGGGTTTGTTGAGTGAGCAGTTCTTC. V is TRBV3-1 and J is TRBJ2-1; D may match TRBD1 or TRBD2 (5 bases each). CDR1 is LGHDT, CDR2 YNNKEL, per germline (reference sequence). The CDR3 spans 13 residues. The germline V and J ends were trimmed by 6 bases and 9 bases, with 15 bases remaining between them.

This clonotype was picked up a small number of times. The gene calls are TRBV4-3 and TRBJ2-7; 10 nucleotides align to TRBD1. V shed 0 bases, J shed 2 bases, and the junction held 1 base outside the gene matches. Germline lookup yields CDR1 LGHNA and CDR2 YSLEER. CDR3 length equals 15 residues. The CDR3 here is CASSQDGTGAYEQYF. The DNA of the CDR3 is TGCGCCAGCAGCCAAGATGGGACAGGGGCCTACGAGCAGTACTTC.